This T cell receptor (beta chain) was identified during a study of shared clonotypes between healthy human individuals. Assay: immunoSEQ multiplex PCR; the TCRdb copy retains only in-frame clones and omits some. The table includes millions of clones, 90% to 95% detected once. CDR1 and CDR2 (germline): MNHNS, SASEGT. CDR3 length: 13 residues. Trimming shortened V by 5 bases and J by 5 bases, and 12 bases separated the two germline ends. With respect to this clone: Its antigen is as yet unknown.

Naive CD4+ cells were CD45RA-selected; the remaining cells were memory. Study-wide results and limits: A few donors had around 5% of their naive CD4 clonotypes in common. Researchers sampled only blood; tissue repertoires likely differ.

Specimen: naive CD4+ T cells sorted from blood. As for subset: CD45RA+ positively selected. The chain is built from TRBV6-1 and TRBJ1-2; weak D call: TRBD1 (5 bases). This receptor was taken from a man between 18 and 29 years old in good health. This CDR3 reads CASSRGQVYGYTF. The DNA of the CDR3 is TGTGCCAGCAGTAGGGGCCAAGTATATGGCTACACCTTC.